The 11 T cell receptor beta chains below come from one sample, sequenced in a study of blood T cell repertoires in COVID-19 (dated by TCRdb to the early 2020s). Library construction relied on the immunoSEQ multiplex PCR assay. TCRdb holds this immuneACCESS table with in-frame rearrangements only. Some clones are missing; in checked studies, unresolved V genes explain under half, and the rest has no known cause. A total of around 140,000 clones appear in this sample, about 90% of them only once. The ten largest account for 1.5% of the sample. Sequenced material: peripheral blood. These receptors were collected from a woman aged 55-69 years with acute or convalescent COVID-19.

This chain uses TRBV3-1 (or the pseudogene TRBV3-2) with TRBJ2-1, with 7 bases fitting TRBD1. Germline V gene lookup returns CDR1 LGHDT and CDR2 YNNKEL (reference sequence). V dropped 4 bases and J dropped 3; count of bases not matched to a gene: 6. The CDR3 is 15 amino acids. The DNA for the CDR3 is TGTGCCAGCAGCCTCGACAGGGACCTCTACAATGAGCAGTTCTTC. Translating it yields CASSLDRDLYNEQFF.

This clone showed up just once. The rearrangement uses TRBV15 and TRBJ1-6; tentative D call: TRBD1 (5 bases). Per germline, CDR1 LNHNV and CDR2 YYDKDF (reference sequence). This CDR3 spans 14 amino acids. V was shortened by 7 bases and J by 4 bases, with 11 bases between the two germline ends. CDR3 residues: CATTPRQYNSPLHF. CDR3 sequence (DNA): TGTGCCACCACCCCCCGACAGTATAATTCACCCCTCCACTTT. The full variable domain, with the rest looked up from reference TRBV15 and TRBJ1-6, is DAMVIQNPRYQVTQFGKPVTLSCSQTLNHNVMYWYQQKSSQAPKLLFHYYDKDFNNEADTPDNFQSRRPNTSFCFLDIRSPGLGDTAMYLCATTPRQYNSPLHFGNGTRLTVT.

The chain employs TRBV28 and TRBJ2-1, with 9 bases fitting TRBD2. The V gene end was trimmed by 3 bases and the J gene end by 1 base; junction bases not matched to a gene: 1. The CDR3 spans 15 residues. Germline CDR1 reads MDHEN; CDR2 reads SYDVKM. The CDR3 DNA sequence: TGTGCCAGCAGTTTTAGCGGGGGATCCTACAATGAGCAGTTCTTC. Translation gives CASSFSGGSYNEQFF.

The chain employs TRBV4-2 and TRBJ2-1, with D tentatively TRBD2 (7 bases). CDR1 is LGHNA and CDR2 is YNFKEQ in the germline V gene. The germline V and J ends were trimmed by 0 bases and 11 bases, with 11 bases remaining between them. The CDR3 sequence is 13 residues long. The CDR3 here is CASSQDRGGKQFF. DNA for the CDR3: TGTGCCAGCAGCCAAGATAGGGGGGGTAAGCAGTTCTTC.

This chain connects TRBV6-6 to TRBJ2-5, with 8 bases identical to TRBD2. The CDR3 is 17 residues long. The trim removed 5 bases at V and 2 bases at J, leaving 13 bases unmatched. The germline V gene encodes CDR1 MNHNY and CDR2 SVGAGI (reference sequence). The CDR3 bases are TGTGCCAGCAGTCCCCGGAGGGGCGGGGGGTGGCAAGAGACCCAGTACTTC. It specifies CASSPRRGGGWQETQYF.

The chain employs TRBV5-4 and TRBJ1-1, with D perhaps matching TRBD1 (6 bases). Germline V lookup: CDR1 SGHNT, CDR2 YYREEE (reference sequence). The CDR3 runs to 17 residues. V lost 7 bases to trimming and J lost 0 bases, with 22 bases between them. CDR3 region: CASPSQGASTMNTEAFF. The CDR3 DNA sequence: TGTGCCAGCCCGTCACAGGGCGCTAGTACCATGAACACTGAAGCTTTCTTT. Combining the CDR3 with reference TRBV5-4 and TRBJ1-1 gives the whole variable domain ETGVTQSPTHLIKTRGQQVTLRCSSQSGHNTVSWYQQALGQGPQFIFQYYREEENGRGNFPPRFSGLQFPNYSSELNVNALELDDSALYLCASPSQGASTMNTEAFFGQGTRLTVV.

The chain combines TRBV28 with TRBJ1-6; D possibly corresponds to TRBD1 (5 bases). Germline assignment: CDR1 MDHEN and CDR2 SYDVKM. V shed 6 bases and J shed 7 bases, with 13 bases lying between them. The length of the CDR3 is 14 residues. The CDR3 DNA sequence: TGTGCCAGCAGCTCCATAGGGGAAAATTCACCCCTCCACTTT. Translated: CASSSIGENSPLHF.

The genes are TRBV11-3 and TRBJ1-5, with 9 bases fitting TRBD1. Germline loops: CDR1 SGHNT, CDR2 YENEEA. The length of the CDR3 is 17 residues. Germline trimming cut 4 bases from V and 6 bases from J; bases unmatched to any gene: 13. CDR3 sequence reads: CASSSPPGQGMSQPQHF. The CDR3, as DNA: TGTGCCAGCAGCTCCCCTCCGGGACAGGGTATGAGTCAGCCCCAGCATTTT.

The CDR3 loop reads CASSYSVRGAFF. In DNA form, the CDR3 reads TGTGCCAGCAGTTACTCTGTTCGGGGAGCTTTCTTT. The rearrangement links TRBV6-6 to TRBJ1-1, with D hard to call. V lost 0 bases and J lost 10, with 9 bases in between. The CDR3 sequence is 12 residues long. The germline V gene has CDR1 MNHNY and CDR2 SVGAGI (reference sequence).

The CDR3 sequence: CASSLTTLTNTEAFF. The CDR3 region has the DNA TGTGCCAGCAGCTTAACGACATTGACGAACACTGAAGCTTTCTTT. The rearrangement links TRBV7-6 to TRBJ1-1; D gene ambiguous. V was cut by 2 bases and J by 1 base, with 11 bases left in between. From germline, CDR1 is SGHVS and CDR2 FNYEAQ. The length of the CDR3 is 15 residues.

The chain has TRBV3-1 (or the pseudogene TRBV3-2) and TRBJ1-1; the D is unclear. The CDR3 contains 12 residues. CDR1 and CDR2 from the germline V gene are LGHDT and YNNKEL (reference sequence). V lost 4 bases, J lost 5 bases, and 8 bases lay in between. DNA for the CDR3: TGTGCCAGCAGCCTGATGAGGACTGAAGCTTTCTTT. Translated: CASSLMRTEAFF.